Detailed here is one T cell receptor (beta chain). One junction end disagrees with the germline gene, perhaps due to a read error. CDR1 is DFQATT, CDR2 SNEGSKA, per germline (reference sequence). This CDR3 comprises 16 residues. This sample was taken from a study of T-cell reconstitution after alpha-beta-depleted transplantation in children. A TCRbeta library incorporating unique molecular identifiers was prepared. Each CDR3 protein gets one entry after TCRdb re-called the PCR reads with MiXCR. The profile shows 150,000 to 250,000 distinct CDR3 sequences, about 14% of them singletons. The specimen was PBMCs from the stem cell graft donor, collected from the stem cell graft. This rearrangement joins TRBV20-1 to TRBJ2-2; D is unclear. The sequence came from a human donor who donated a stem cell graft to a child with acute lymphoblastic leukemia. Written as DNA, the CDR3 is TGCTGTGCTAGGTTGGCTGGCGGAGCGAACACCGGGGAGCTGTTTTTT. This translates into CCARLAGGANTGELFF.